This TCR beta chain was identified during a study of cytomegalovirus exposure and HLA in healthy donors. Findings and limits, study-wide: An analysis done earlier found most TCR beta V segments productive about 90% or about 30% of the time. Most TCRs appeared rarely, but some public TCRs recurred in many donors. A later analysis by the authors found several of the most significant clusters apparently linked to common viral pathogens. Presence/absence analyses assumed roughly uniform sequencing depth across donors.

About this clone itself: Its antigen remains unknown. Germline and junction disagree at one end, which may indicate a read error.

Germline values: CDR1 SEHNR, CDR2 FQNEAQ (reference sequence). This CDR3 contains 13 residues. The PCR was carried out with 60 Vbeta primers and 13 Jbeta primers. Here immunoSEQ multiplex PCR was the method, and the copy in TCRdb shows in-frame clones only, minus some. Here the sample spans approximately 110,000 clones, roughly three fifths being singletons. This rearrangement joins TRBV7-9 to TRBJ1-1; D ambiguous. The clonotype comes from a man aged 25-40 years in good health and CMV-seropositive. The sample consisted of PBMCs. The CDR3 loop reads CSSSPQTGTEAFF. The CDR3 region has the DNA TGTTCCAGCAGCCCCCAGACGGGCACTGAAGCTTTCTTT.